The entry below gives a single TCR beta chain sequence along with its context. Its antigen is currently unknown. This specimen comes from a study of T cells after yellow fever vaccination. CDR3 length: 14 residues. V was trimmed by 3 bases and J by 5 bases, leaving 14 bases between them. Germline V gene lookup returns CDR1 SGHNT and CDR2 YYREEE (reference sequence). General study points: The presence of abundant clonotypes contaminating from the bulk population was possible in FACS-sorted repertoires. Post-booster reappearance was seen for most primary-vaccination clones (around 96% CD4, 75% to 90% CD8). Compared with primary, the secondary response was weaker and peaked at day 5, not 15.

Template-switching 5'RACE yielded the TCR cDNA; a universal primer site and UMIs were added in the process. TCRdb called the 5' RACE reads again in MiXCR, with one record for every CDR3 protein. The sample lists under 400,000 distinct CDR3 sequences; around 13% were seen once. This sequence joins TRBV5-4 and TRBJ2-5; D possibly matches TRBD1 or TRBD2 (6 bases each). This specimen consisted of CD4+ T cells sorted from PBMCs, obtained 15 days after the yellow fever booster vaccination. The receptor comes from a young man who received the YFV17D yellow fever vaccine. The CDR3 spells CASSSGATGETQYF. The CDR3 DNA reads TGTGCCAGCAGCTCGGGGGCCACGGGGGAGACCCAGTACTTC.